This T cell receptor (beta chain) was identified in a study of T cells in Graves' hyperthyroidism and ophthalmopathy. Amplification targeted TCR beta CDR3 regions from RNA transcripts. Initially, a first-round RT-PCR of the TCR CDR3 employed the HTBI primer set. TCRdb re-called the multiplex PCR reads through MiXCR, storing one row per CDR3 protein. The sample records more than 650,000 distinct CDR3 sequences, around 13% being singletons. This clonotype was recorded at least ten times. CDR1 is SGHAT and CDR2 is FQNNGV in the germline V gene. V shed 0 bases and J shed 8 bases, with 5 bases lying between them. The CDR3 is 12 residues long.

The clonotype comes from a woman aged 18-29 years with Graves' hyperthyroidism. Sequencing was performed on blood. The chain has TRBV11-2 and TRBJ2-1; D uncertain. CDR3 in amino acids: CASSLDRDEQFF. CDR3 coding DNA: TGTGCCAGCAGCTTAGATAGGGATGAGCAGTTCTTC.